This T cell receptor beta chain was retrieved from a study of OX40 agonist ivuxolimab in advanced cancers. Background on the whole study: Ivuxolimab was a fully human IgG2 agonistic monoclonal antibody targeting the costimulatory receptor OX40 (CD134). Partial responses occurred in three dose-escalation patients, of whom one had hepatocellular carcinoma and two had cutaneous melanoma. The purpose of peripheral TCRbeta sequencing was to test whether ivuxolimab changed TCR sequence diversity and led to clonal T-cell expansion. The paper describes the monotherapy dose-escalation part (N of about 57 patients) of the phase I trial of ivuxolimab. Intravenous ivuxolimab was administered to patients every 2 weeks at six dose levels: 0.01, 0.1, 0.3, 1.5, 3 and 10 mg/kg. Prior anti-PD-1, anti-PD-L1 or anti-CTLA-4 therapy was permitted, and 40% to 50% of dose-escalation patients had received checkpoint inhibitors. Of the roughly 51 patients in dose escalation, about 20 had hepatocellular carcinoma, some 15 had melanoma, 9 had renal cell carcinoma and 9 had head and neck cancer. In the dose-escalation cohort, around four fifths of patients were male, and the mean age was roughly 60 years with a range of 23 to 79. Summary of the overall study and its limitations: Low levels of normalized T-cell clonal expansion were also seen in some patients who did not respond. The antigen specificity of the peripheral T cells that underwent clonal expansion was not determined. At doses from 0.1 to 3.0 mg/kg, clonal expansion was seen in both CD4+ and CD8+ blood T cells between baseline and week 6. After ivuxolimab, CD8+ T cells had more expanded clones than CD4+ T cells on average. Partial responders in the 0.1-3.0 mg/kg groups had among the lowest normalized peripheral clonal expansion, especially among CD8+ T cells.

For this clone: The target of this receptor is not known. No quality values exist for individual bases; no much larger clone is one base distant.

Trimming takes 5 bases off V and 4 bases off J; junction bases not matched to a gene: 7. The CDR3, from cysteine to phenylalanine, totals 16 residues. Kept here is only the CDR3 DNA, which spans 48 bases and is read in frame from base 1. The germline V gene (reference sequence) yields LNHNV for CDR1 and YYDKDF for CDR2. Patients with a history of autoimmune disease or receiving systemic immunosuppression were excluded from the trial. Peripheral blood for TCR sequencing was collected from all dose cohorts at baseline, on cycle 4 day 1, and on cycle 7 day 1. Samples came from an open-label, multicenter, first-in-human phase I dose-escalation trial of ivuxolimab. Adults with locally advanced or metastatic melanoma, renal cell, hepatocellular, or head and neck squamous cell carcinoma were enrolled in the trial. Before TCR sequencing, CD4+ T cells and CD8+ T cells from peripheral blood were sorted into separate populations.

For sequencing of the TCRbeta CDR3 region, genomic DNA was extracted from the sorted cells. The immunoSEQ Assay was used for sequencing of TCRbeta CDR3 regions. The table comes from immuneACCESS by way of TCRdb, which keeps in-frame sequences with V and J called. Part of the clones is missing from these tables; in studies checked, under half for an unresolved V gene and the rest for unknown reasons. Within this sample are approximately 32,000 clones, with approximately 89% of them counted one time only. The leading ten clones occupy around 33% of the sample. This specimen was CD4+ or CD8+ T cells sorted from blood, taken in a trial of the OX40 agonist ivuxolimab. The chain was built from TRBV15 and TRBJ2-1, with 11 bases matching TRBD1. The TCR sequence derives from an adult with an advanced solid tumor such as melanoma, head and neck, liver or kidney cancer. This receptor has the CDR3 CATSGQGTGGYNEQFF. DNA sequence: TGTGCCACCAGCGGCCAGGGGACAGGGGGGTACAATGAGCAGTTCTTC.